These 10 T cell receptor beta chains were sequenced from one sample in a study of neurological immune-mediated disorders. TCRdb independently ran MiXCR on the 5' RACE reads; one entry per CDR3 protein. The table lists roughly 80,000 distinct CDR3 sequences, approximately 17% of them singletons, with just over 15% in the top ten. Sequencing was done on a sample of PBMCs. These receptors all stem from a woman aged 35 to 49 in good health.

This clonotype was seen ten or more times. The J gene is TRBJ2-1, the V gene TRBV27; TRBD1 might be the D (5 bases). The CDR3 is made up of 13 amino acids. Germline CDR1 MNHEY, CDR2 SMNVEV (reference sequence). The germline V and J ends were trimmed by 6 bases and 8 bases, with 14 bases remaining between them. This CDR3 reads CASSHTKGDEQFF. In nucleotides, the CDR3 is TGTGCCAGCAGCCACACGAAAGGGGATGAGCAGTTCTTC.

The gene calls are TRBV6-5 and TRBJ1-1; D might be TRBD1 (5 bases). Germline CDR1 is MNHEY and CDR2 is SVGAGI. The germline V and J ends were trimmed by 5 bases and 4 bases, with 23 bases remaining between them. The CDR3 consists of 17 residues. The CDR3 DNA follows: TGTGCCAGCAGTCCATATACAGGAATCGGGGAGGGCACTGAAGCTTTCTTT. It encodes CASSPYTGIGEGTEAFF.

This clonotype was detected many times. It is likely a read error, because the conserved phenylalanine at the end of the CDR3 is missing. No DNA is shown, since the ends of the CDR3 on it are uncertain; the CDR3 is the one TCRdb lists. The V gene is TRBV6-4, the J gene TRBJ1-2; the table assigns TRBD1, which was not confirmed against the DNA. Germline CDR1 MRHNA, CDR2 SNTAGT. With termini counted, the CDR3 has 9 amino acids. The CDR3 here is CASSVGAIA.

This clonotype showed up many times. The chain couples TRBV9 to TRBJ2-5; D is ambiguous. This CDR3 has 15 residues. Trimming pared 0 bases from V and 2 bases from J, leaving 11 bases between. Looked up from germline, CDR1 is SGDLS and CDR2 is YYNGEE. The CDR3 protein is CASSVGVSHQETQYF. The CDR3 DNA reads TGTGCCAGCAGCGTAGGAGTCTCGCATCAAGAGACCCAGTACTTC.

This clonotype was found a few times. The genes are TRBV20-1 and TRBJ1-2; D call uncertain. The CDR3 is 12 amino acids. The V end lost 1 base, the J end lost 2 bases, and 5 bases lay between the germline ends. Per germline, CDR1 DFQATT and CDR2 SNEGSKA (reference sequence). The CDR3: CSARVENYGYTF. The CDR3 DNA follows: TGCAGTGCTAGAGTAGAGAACTATGGCTACACCTTC.

At least ten counts were recorded for this clonotype. The rearrangement uses TRBV5-1 and TRBJ2-3, with D perhaps matching TRBD2 (6 bases). Trimming removed 5 bases at V and 5 bases at J, with 15 bases between. CDR1 SGHRS and CDR2 YFSETQ come from the germline V gene. The CDR3 is 14 residues long. CDR3 coding DNA: TGCGCCAGCAGTCTCCCTTTAGCGGAAGATACGCAGTATTTT. It encodes CASSLPLAEDTQYF.

This clonotype occurred a few times. This sequence joins TRBV5-1 and TRBJ2-5; D is possibly TRBD1 (6 bases). CDR3 length: 15 residues. The germline gives CDR1 SGHRS, CDR2 YFSETQ. V lost 4 bases to trimming and J lost 5 bases, with 18 bases between them. The CDR3 spells CASSPLRGSGETQYF. The CDR3 region has the DNA TGCGCCAGCAGCCCCCTCAGGGGAAGCGGTGAGACCCAGTACTTC.

The chain uses TRBV7-2 and TRBJ1-5; D uncertain. Germline V gives CDR1 SGHTA, CDR2 FQGNSA. V was pared by 1 base and J by 9 bases, with 16 bases between. This CDR3 is 15 amino acids long. CDR3 in DNA: TGTGCCAGCAGCTTAGAAAATAAGCCCATGGTGCCCCAGCATTTT. It translates to CASSLENKPMVPQHF.

This CDR3 reads CSANKAVRTDTQYF. In DNA, the CDR3 is TGCAGTGCTAACAAAGCGGTGCGCACAGATACGCAGTATTTT. The V call is TRBV20-1, the J call TRBJ2-3; possibly TRBD2 for D (5 bases). V was trimmed by 4 bases and J by 1 base, leaving 12 bases between them. There are 14 residues in the CDR3. CDR1 and CDR2 (germline): DFQATT, SNEGSKA (reference sequence).

This clonotype was recorded many times. This chain connects TRBV5-1 to TRBJ1-5; D is uncertain. The CDR3 consists of 15 residues. The V gene lost 0 bases and the J gene lost 0 bases, with 7 bases spanning the gap. Germline loops: CDR1 SGHRS, CDR2 YFSETQ. The CDR3 DNA reads TGCGCCAGCAGCTTGGATACGGGTAGCAATCAGCCCCAGCATTTT. Its protein product is CASSLDTGSNQPQHF.